The clone carrying this TCR beta chain was seen a few times. This record belongs to a study of blood T cells in healthy people across ages. V shed 8 bases and J shed 5 bases, with 7 bases lying between them. Per the germline V gene, CDR1 is SQVTM and CDR2 is ANQGSEA. The CDR3 is 10 residues long. The authors ran a second PCR of about 6 to 11 cycles using a sample-barcoded 5' primer and a J-beta primer mix. TCRdb used MiXCR to reprocess the 5' RACE reads, holding one entry per CDR3 protein. The sample contains 850,000 to 1,300,000 distinct CDR3 sequences, 35% to 50% of which appear only once. Sequenced input: blood. This TCR came from a woman between 55 and 75 years old in good health. The rearrangement uses TRBV29-1 and TRBJ2-1; tentative D call: TRBD2 (6 bases). The CDR3, as DNA: TGCAGCTGCGGGAACAATGAGCAGTTCTTC. Translating it yields CSCGNNEQFF.